A selection of T cell receptor beta chains follows, all from one sample in a study of CD8 T cells in Susac syndrome. TCRdb reanalysed the immunoSEQ multiplex PCR reads using MiXCR and keeps one entry per CDR3 protein. Of about 150,000 distinct CDR3 sequences in the sample, about 94% were seen once. The sequenced material came from CD8+ T cells from PBMCs. Receptors were obtained from a human donor with multiple sclerosis. Each CDR3 is given with its conserved first and last residue. A D gene is named only where the DNA matches it firmly. Only part of the rows carry a size: once, few, many, or a class if the clone is expanded.

cdr3_aa: CASGGDRQYTGELFF; cdr3_nt: TGCGCCAGCGGGGGGGACAGGCAATACACCGGGGAGCTGTTTTTT; v_call: TRBV5-1; clone_size: NA; j_call: TRBJ2-2; d_call: NA
cdr3_aa: CSVRPIPYYGYTF; cdr3_nt: TGCAGCGTTCGGCCGATCCCGTACTATGGCTACACCTTC; v_call: TRBV29-1; clone_size: NA; j_call: TRBJ1-2; d_call: NA
cdr3_aa: CASSQKRGAEAFF; cdr3_nt: TGTGCCAGCAGCCAAAAACGAGGGGCTGAAGCTTTCTTT; v_call: TRBV3-1; clone_size: NA; j_call: TRBJ1-1; d_call: NA
cdr3_aa: CASSQGGLRSNEQFF; cdr3_nt: TGCGCCAGCAGCCAAGGAGGGCTGCGGTCCAATGAGCAGTTCTTC; v_call: TRBV4-1; clone_size: NA; j_call: TRBJ2-1; d_call: NA
cdr3_aa: CASSSRDRYKDYGYTF; cdr3_nt: TGTGCCAGCAGCAGCCGGGACAGATACAAAGATTATGGCTACACCTTC; v_call: TRBV27; clone_size: NA; j_call: TRBJ1-2; d_call: TRBD1
cdr3_aa: CSVEYRVGEQFF; cdr3_nt: TGCAGCGTTGAATATAGGGTAGGTGAGCAGTTCTTC; v_call: TRBV29-1; clone_size: NA; j_call: TRBJ2-1; d_call: NA
cdr3_aa: CASMPANTGELFF; cdr3_nt: TGTGCCAGCATGCCCGCGAACACCGGGGAGCTGTTTTTT; v_call: TRBV6-2/TRBV6-3; clone_size: NA; j_call: TRBJ2-2; d_call: NA
cdr3_aa: CATSNEGQGGYEQYF; cdr3_nt: TGTGCCACCAGCAACGAGGGACAGGGAGGCTACGAGCAGTACTTC; v_call: TRBV15; clone_size: NA; j_call: TRBJ2-7; d_call: TRBD1
cdr3_aa: CASTPSGSKYEQFF; cdr3_nt: TGTGCCAGCACCCCAAGCGGTAGCAAATATGAGCAGTTCTTC; v_call: TRBV3-1; clone_size: NA; j_call: TRBJ2-1; d_call: NA
cdr3_aa: CASSAGQVNSNQPQHF; cdr3_nt: TGTGCCAGCAGTGCGGGACAGGTTAACAGCAATCAGCCCCAGCATTTT; v_call: TRBV6-2/TRBV6-3; clone_size: NA; j_call: TRBJ1-5; d_call: TRBD1
cdr3_aa: CASSWGGSYNEQFF; cdr3_nt: TGTGCCAGCAGTTGGGGGGGGTCCTACAATGAGCAGTTCTTC; v_call: TRBV27; clone_size: NA; j_call: TRBJ2-1; d_call: TRBD2
cdr3_aa: CASSSDYSYEQYF; cdr3_nt: TGTGCCAGCAGTTCTGACTACTCCTACGAGCAGTACTTC; v_call: TRBV6-1; clone_size: NA; j_call: TRBJ2-7; d_call: NA
cdr3_aa: CASSSPWDRERINEQFF; cdr3_nt: TGTGCCAGCAGTTCCCCGTGGGACAGGGAGCGGATCAATGAGCAGTTCTTC; v_call: TRBV27; clone_size: NA; j_call: TRBJ2-1; d_call: TRBD1
cdr3_aa: CASKPRDRGPQSTDTQYF; cdr3_nt: TGTGCCAGCAAACCCCGGGACAGGGGGCCTCAAAGCACAGATACGCAGTATTTT; v_call: TRBV2; clone_size: NA; j_call: TRBJ2-3; d_call: TRBD1
cdr3_aa: CASSQPTTPDRAEETQYF; cdr3_nt: TGTGCCAGCAGCCAACCAACGACGCCGGACAGGGCCGAAGAGACCCAGTACTTC; v_call: TRBV3-1; clone_size: NA; j_call: TRBJ2-5; d_call: TRBD1
cdr3_aa: CSVDPGQGVRGYTF; cdr3_nt: TGCAGCGTTGACCCGGGACAGGGGGTTCGAGGCTACACCTTC; v_call: TRBV29-1; clone_size: NA; j_call: TRBJ1-2; d_call: TRBD1
cdr3_aa: CASSQETELRTQYF; cdr3_nt: TGTGCCAGCAGCCAAGAGACGGAGTTACGCACCCAGTACTTC; v_call: TRBV14; clone_size: NA; j_call: TRBJ2-5; d_call: NA
cdr3_aa: CASSQDGTPQETQYF; cdr3_nt: TGCGCCAGCAGCCAAGACGGGACTCCTCAAGAGACCCAGTACTTC; v_call: TRBV4-3; clone_size: NA; j_call: TRBJ2-5; d_call: NA
cdr3_aa: CASRDLGGSNQPQHF; cdr3_nt: TGTGCCAGCCGCGACCTGGGAGGGAGCAATCAGCCCCAGCATTTT; v_call: TRBV4-2; clone_size: NA; j_call: TRBJ1-5; d_call: NA
cdr3_aa: CASSERRGSPLHF; cdr3_nt: TGTGCCAGCAGTGAGCGACGCGGTTCACCCCTCCACTTT; v_call: TRBV13; clone_size: NA; j_call: TRBJ1-6; d_call: NA
cdr3_aa: CASSFAGDLYEQYF; cdr3_nt: TGTGCCAGCAGTTTCGCGGGGGATCTCTACGAGCAGTACTTC; v_call: TRBV28; clone_size: NA; j_call: TRBJ2-7; d_call: TRBD2
cdr3_aa: CASRSKAGASYEQYF; cdr3_nt: TGCGCCAGCAGATCCAAGGCAGGTGCTAGCTACGAGCAGTACTTC; v_call: TRBV23-1; clone_size: NA; j_call: TRBJ2-7; d_call: NA
cdr3_aa: CASTPSPLGRGNTIYF; cdr3_nt: TGTGCCAGCACCCCAAGCCCGTTGGGTCGTGGAAACACCATATATTTT; v_call: TRBV5-6; clone_size: NA; j_call: TRBJ1-3; d_call: NA
cdr3_aa: CASIPGGDTYNEQFF; cdr3_nt: TGTGCCAGCATCCCGGGCGGGGATACCTACAATGAGCAGTTCTTC; v_call: TRBV7-8; clone_size: NA; j_call: TRBJ2-1; d_call: NA
cdr3_aa: CASSLRGYDEQYF; cdr3_nt: TGTGCCAGCAGCTTAAGGGGGTATGACGAGCAGTACTTC; v_call: TRBV7-2; clone_size: NA; j_call: TRBJ2-7; d_call: NA
cdr3_aa: CASSSRDSRAKNIQYF; cdr3_nt: TGTGCCAGTAGTTCTCGGGACAGCCGAGCCAAAAACATTCAGTACTTC; v_call: TRBV19; clone_size: NA; j_call: TRBJ2-4; d_call: TRBD1
cdr3_aa: CASSLGLNTQYF; cdr3_nt: TGTGCCAGCAGCTTAGGCTTGAATACGCAGTATTTT; v_call: TRBV7-9; clone_size: NA; j_call: TRBJ2-3; d_call: NA
cdr3_aa: CATSRDLGGGETQYF; cdr3_nt: TGTGCCACCAGCAGAGATCTCGGGGGTGGAGAGACCCAGTACTTC; v_call: TRBV15; clone_size: NA; j_call: TRBJ2-5; d_call: NA
cdr3_aa: CASSSRGETQYF; cdr3_nt: TGTGCCAGCAGCTCTAGGGGGGAGACCCAGTACTTC; v_call: TRBV13; clone_size: NA; j_call: TRBJ2-5; d_call: NA
cdr3_aa: CASSLFREGQPQHF; cdr3_nt: TGTGCCAGCAGTTTATTTAGGGAGGGACAGCCCCAGCATTTT; v_call: TRBV27; clone_size: NA; j_call: TRBJ1-5; d_call: NA
cdr3_aa: CASASGQGDGYTF; cdr3_nt: TGTGCCAGCGCCAGTGGGCAGGGCGATGGCTACACCTTC; v_call: TRBV7-9; clone_size: NA; j_call: TRBJ1-2; d_call: NA
cdr3_aa: CASSQDRDTNYGYTF; cdr3_nt: TGTGCCAGCAGCCAAGACAGGGACACTAACTATGGCTACACCTTC; v_call: TRBV3-1; clone_size: few; j_call: TRBJ1-2; d_call: NA
cdr3_aa: CASRGRIEAFF; cdr3_nt: TGTGCCAGTAGAGGACGGATTGAAGCTTTCTTT; v_call: TRBV19; clone_size: NA; j_call: TRBJ1-1; d_call: NA
cdr3_aa: CSARGRGQGPYEQYF; cdr3_nt: TGCAGTGCTAGAGGACGGGGACAGGGACCCTACGAGCAGTACTTC; v_call: TRBV20-1; clone_size: NA; j_call: TRBJ2-7; d_call: TRBD1
cdr3_aa: CSVEGQGNEAFF; cdr3_nt: TGCAGCGTTGAAGGACAGGGTAATGAAGCTTTCTTT; v_call: TRBV29-1; clone_size: NA; j_call: TRBJ1-1; d_call: TRBD1
cdr3_aa: CASSPYPSAEGDNEQFF; cdr3_nt: TGTGCCAGCAGCCCGTACCCTTCCGCGGAAGGTGACAATGAGCAGTTCTTC; v_call: TRBV7-9; clone_size: NA; j_call: TRBJ2-1; d_call: NA
cdr3_aa: CASSSTRVGDEQYF; cdr3_nt: TGTGCCAGCAGCTCTACCCGGGTCGGGGATGAGCAGTACTTC; v_call: TRBV3-1; clone_size: NA; j_call: TRBJ2-7; d_call: NA
cdr3_aa: CASSSRPWAFHEQFF; cdr3_nt: TGTGCCAGCAGTTCACGCCCATGGGCATTCCATGAGCAGTTCTTC; v_call: TRBV12-3/TRBV12-4; clone_size: NA; j_call: TRBJ2-1; d_call: NA
cdr3_aa: CAISESMVTGGEDGYTF; cdr3_nt: TGTGCCATCAGTGAGTCGATGGTCACAGGGGGCGAGGATGGCTACACCTTC; v_call: TRBV10-3; clone_size: NA; j_call: TRBJ1-2; d_call: TRBD1
cdr3_aa: CSARDHERDPTDTQYF; cdr3_nt: TGCAGTGCTAGAGATCATGAGCGGGACCCTACAGATACGCAGTATTTT; v_call: TRBV20-1; clone_size: NA; j_call: TRBJ2-3; d_call: TRBD2
cdr3_aa: CASTMGGGTDTQYF; cdr3_nt: TGTGCCAGCACCATGGGCGGGGGCACAGATACGCAGTATTTT; v_call: TRBV27; clone_size: NA; j_call: TRBJ2-3; d_call: NA
cdr3_aa: CASSLNRDGNYGYTF; cdr3_nt: TGTGCCAGCAGCCTCAACAGGGACGGAAATTATGGCTACACCTTC; v_call: TRBV7-9; clone_size: NA; j_call: TRBJ1-2; d_call: NA
cdr3_aa: CASSPQGVGNSPLHF; cdr3_nt: TGTGCCAGTAGCCCCCAGGGAGTGGGGAATTCACCCCTCCACTTT; v_call: TRBV19; clone_size: NA; j_call: TRBJ1-6; d_call: NA
cdr3_aa: CATSRGQGDNSPLHF; cdr3_nt: TGTGCCACCAGCCGCGGGCAGGGGGATAATTCACCCCTCCACTTT; v_call: TRBV15; clone_size: NA; j_call: TRBJ1-6; d_call: TRBD1
cdr3_aa: CASSPKTSGGNNEQFF; cdr3_nt: TGTGCCAGCAGCCCGAAGACTAGCGGGGGGAACAATGAGCAGTTCTTC; v_call: TRBV9; clone_size: NA; j_call: TRBJ2-1; d_call: TRBD2
cdr3_aa: CSVLRGEQYF; cdr3_nt: TGCAGCGTTCTAAGGGGCGAGCAGTACTTC; v_call: TRBV29-1; clone_size: NA; j_call: TRBJ2-7; d_call: NA
cdr3_aa: CSVGGDTYEQYF; cdr3_nt: TGCAGCGTGGGGGGGGACACCTACGAGCAGTACTTC; v_call: TRBV29-1; clone_size: NA; j_call: TRBJ2-7; d_call: NA
cdr3_aa: CSARDRGSYGYTF; cdr3_nt: TGCAGTGCTAGAGATCGGGGATCCTATGGCTACACCTTC; v_call: TRBV20-1; clone_size: NA; j_call: TRBJ1-2; d_call: NA
cdr3_aa: CATSRGEGLESPLHF; cdr3_nt: TGTGCCACCAGCAGAGGGGAGGGTCTTGAGTCACCCCTCCACTTT; v_call: TRBV15; clone_size: NA; j_call: TRBJ1-6; d_call: NA
cdr3_aa: CASSVEGRGGRETQYF; cdr3_nt: TGTGCCAGCAGCGTAGAAGGAAGGGGGGGACGGGAGACCCAGTACTTC; v_call: TRBV9; clone_size: NA; j_call: TRBJ2-5; d_call: NA
cdr3_aa: CASSSQGVEEQYF; cdr3_nt: TGTGCCAGCAGCTCCCAAGGGGTAGAGGAGCAGTACTTC; v_call: TRBV7-9; clone_size: NA; j_call: TRBJ2-7; d_call: NA
cdr3_aa: CSVEDWTGSDYGYTF; cdr3_nt: TGCAGCGTTGAAGATTGGACAGGGTCCGACTATGGCTACACCTTC; v_call: TRBV29-1; clone_size: NA; j_call: TRBJ1-2; d_call: TRBD1
cdr3_aa: CASVSGQFNNEQFF; cdr3_nt: TGTGCCAGCGTTAGCGGACAGTTTAACAATGAGCAGTTCTTC; v_call: TRBV27; clone_size: NA; j_call: TRBJ2-1; d_call: NA
cdr3_aa: CASSFINEQFF; cdr3_nt: TGTGCCAGCAGTTTCATTAACGAGCAGTTCTTC; v_call: TRBV27; clone_size: NA; j_call: TRBJ2-1; d_call: NA
cdr3_aa: CASSQGLANEQFF; cdr3_nt: TGTGCCAGCAGCCAAGGGCTTGCTAATGAGCAGTTCTTC; v_call: TRBV3-1; clone_size: NA; j_call: TRBJ2-1; d_call: NA
cdr3_aa: CASSLGQGSRYGYTF; cdr3_nt: TGTGCCAGCAGCTTGGGACAGGGATCACGATATGGCTACACCTTC; v_call: TRBV5-4; clone_size: once; j_call: TRBJ1-2; d_call: TRBD1
cdr3_aa: CASSPQVYSNQPQHF; cdr3_nt: TGTGCCAGCAGTCCTCAAGTTTATAGCAATCAGCCCCAGCATTTT; v_call: TRBV27; clone_size: NA; j_call: TRBJ1-5; d_call: NA
cdr3_aa: CASSTPGSHEQYF; cdr3_nt: TGTGCCAGCAGCACCCCCGGCTCCCACGAGCAGTACTTC; v_call: TRBV7-9; clone_size: NA; j_call: TRBJ2-7; d_call: NA
cdr3_aa: CASSPSAGGSSYEQYF; cdr3_nt: TGTGCCAGCAGCCCGAGCGCGGGGGGAAGCTCCTACGAGCAGTACTTC; v_call: TRBV3-1; clone_size: few; j_call: TRBJ2-7; d_call: TRBD2